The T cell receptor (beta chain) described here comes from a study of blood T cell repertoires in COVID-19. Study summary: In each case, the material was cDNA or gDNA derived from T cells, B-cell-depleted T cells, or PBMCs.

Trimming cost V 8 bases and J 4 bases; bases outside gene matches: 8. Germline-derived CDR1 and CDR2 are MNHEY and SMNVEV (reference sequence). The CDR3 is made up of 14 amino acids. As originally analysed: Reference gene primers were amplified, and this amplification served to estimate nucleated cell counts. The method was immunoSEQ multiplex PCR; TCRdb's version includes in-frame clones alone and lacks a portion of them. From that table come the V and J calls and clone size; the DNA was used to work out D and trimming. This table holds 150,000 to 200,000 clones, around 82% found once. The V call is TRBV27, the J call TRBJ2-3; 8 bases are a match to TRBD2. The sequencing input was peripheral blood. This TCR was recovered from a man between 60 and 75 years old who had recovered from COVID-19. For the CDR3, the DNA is TGTGCCAGCGCCGCGGGGGGACATGCAGATACGCAGTATTTT. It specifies CASAAGGHADTQYF.